Reported below is one T cell receptor beta chain. The antigen remains undetermined. The CDR3 sequence is 12 residues long. The V gene's germline CDR1 is SQVTM and CDR2 ANQGSEA. The sample belongs to a study of T cells expressing NK-cell markers. Study-wide context: In the group of eight sequenced donors, seven were HCMV-seropositive and one was seronegative.

Following a re-call of the 5' RACE reads, TCRdb has one entry per CDR3 protein and lacks DNA. The clone table shows over 150,000 distinct CDR3 sequences, with the ten largest holding around 37%. Whole-study findings and limits: Dominant NKG2C+ clonotypes made up about 1.0-7.0% of CD8+ T cells in roughly 6 donors. Once again these clonotypes came out on top in the CD3+CD56-NKG2C+ fraction of a few donors.

The sequenced material came from blood T cells: a sorted CD56 or NKG2C T cell subset, CD4+ or CD8+ T cells, or bulk PBMC T cells (not recorded which). This TCR came from a woman in her forties or fifties in good health. The chain couples TRBV29-1 to TRBJ2-5. Here the CDR3 reads CSVEAAQETQYF.